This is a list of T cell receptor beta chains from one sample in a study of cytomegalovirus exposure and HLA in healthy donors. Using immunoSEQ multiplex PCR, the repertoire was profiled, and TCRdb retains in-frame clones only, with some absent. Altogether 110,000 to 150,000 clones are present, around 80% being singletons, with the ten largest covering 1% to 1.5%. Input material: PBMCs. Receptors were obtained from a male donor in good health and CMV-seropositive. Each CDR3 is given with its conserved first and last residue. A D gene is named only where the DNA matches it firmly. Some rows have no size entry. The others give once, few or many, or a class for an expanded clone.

CASSLGTSESNEQFF	TGTGCCAGCAGCTTAGGGACTAGCGAATCCAATGAGCAGTTCTTC	TRBV7-3	TRBJ2-1	TRBD2	.
CASSKQEISNQPQHF	TGTGCCAGTAGTAAACAGGAGATTAGCAATCAGCCCCAGCATTTT	TRBV19	TRBJ1-5	.	.
CASSFPDNINEKLFF	TGTGCCAGCAGTTTTCCGGACAACATTAATGAAAAACTGTTTTTT	TRBV28	TRBJ1-4	.	.
CASSVAGTSGGEGDTQYF	TGTGCCAGCAGCGTAGCCGGGACTAGCGGGGGGGAAGGAGATACGCAGTATTTT	TRBV9	TRBJ2-3	TRBD2	.
CSVEFRDRGYTGELFF	TGCAGCGTTGAATTTCGGGACAGGGGTTACACCGGGGAGCTGTTTTTT	TRBV29-1	TRBJ2-2	TRBD1	.
CASSRGQGGGYTF	TGTGCCAGCAGCAGGGGACAGGGGGGTGGCTACACCTTC	TRBV6-5	TRBJ1-2	TRBD1	.
CASSLRLAGGEREQFF	TGTGCCAGCAGTCTCAGACTAGCGGGGGGAGAACGTGAGCAGTTCTTC	TRBV27	TRBJ2-1	TRBD2	.
CASSPKYPGLATADTQYF	TGTGCCAGCAGCCCAAAGTACCCGGGACTAGCGACCGCAGATACGCAGTATTTT	TRBV7-3	TRBJ2-3	TRBD2	.
CASSTGLAGRADTQYF	TGCGCCAGCAGCACCGGACTAGCGGGGAGAGCTGATACGCAGTATTTT	TRBV5-1	TRBJ2-3	TRBD2	.
CAISESTGVVYEQYF	TGTGCCATCAGTGAGTCAACAGGAGTTGTCTACGAGCAGTACTTC	TRBV10-3	TRBJ2-7	.	.
CASSSLAPGTDTQYF	TGTGCCAGCAGCTCACTAGCGCCTGGCACAGATACGCAGTATTTT	TRBV5-4	TRBJ2-3	TRBD2	.
CASIGTGGGFYTF	TGTGCCAGCATCGGGACAGGGGGAGGCTTCTACACCTTC	TRBV6-5	TRBJ1-2	TRBD1	.
CSSSLGNRGSYEQYF	TGTTCCAGCAGCTTAGGTAATCGGGGCTCCTACGAGCAGTACTTC	TRBV7-9	TRBJ2-7	.	.
CASSLGGGTYNEQFF	TGCGCCAGCAGCTTGGGCGGGGGCACCTACAATGAGCAGTTCTTC	TRBV5-1	TRBJ2-1	.	.
CASTSDSYEQYF	TGTGCCAGCACCTCGGACTCCTACGAGCAGTACTTC	TRBV2	TRBJ2-7	.	.
CAWSVRVHYEQYF	TGTGCCTGGAGTGTAAGAGTTCACTACGAGCAGTACTTC	TRBV30	TRBJ2-7	.	.
CASSIILLNTGELFF	TGTGCCAGTAGTATAATTCTTCTGAACACCGGGGAGCTGTTTTTT	TRBV19	TRBJ2-2	.	.
CASSTSSRYEQYF	TGTGCCAGCTCGACTAGCAGTCGGTACGAGCAGTACTTC	TRBV2	TRBJ2-7	TRBD2	.
CASSPDRAGYGYTF	TGTGCCAGCTCCCCCGACAGGGCCGGCTATGGCTACACCTTC	TRBV18	TRBJ1-2	TRBD1	.
CASSLGRVNYGYTF	TGTGCCAGCAGCTTAGGCAGGGTGAACTATGGCTACACCTTC	TRBV7-2	TRBJ1-2	.	.
CASHYGTREGNGYTF	TGTGCCAGCCACTACGGAACCAGGGAAGGAAATGGCTACACCTTC	TRBV19	TRBJ1-2	.	.
CASSEYGASGYNEQFF	TGTGCCAGCAGTGAATACGGGGCTAGCGGTTACAATGAGCAGTTCTTC	TRBV6-1	TRBJ2-1	TRBD2	.
CASSLSRLASHNEQFF	TGTGCCAGCAGCTTATCCCGACTAGCGAGCCACAATGAGCAGTTCTTC	TRBV7-9	TRBJ2-1	TRBD2	.
CASSELYLGQGGYGYTF	TGTGCCAGCAGTGAATTGTATTTGGGACAGGGGGGCTATGGCTACACCTTC	TRBV6-1	TRBJ1-2	TRBD1	once
CASSSLAGGGETQYF	TGTGCCAGCAGTTCGCTAGCGGGAGGAGGGGAGACCCAGTACTTC	TRBV27	TRBJ2-5	TRBD2	.
CASSIRADTQYF	TGTGCCAGTAGTATACGGGCAGATACGCAGTATTTT	TRBV19	TRBJ2-3	.	.
CASKIPGTSGRNNEQYF	TGCGCCAGCAAAATCCCGGGGACTAGCGGGAGGAACAACGAGCAGTACTTC	TRBV10-1	TRBJ2-7	TRBD2	once
CASSQDGTYYNEQFF	TGCGCCAGCAGCCAGGACGGGACTTATTACAATGAGCAGTTCTTC	TRBV4-3	TRBJ2-1	.	.
CASSSILAGNDEQFF	TGCGCCAGCAGCTCAATACTAGCGGGGAACGATGAGCAGTTCTTC	TRBV5-1	TRBJ2-1	TRBD2	.
CASSTDRGSLRAFF	TGTGCCAGCAGCACGGACAGGGGGTCCTTACGAGCTTTCTTT	TRBV5-8	TRBJ1-1	TRBD1	.